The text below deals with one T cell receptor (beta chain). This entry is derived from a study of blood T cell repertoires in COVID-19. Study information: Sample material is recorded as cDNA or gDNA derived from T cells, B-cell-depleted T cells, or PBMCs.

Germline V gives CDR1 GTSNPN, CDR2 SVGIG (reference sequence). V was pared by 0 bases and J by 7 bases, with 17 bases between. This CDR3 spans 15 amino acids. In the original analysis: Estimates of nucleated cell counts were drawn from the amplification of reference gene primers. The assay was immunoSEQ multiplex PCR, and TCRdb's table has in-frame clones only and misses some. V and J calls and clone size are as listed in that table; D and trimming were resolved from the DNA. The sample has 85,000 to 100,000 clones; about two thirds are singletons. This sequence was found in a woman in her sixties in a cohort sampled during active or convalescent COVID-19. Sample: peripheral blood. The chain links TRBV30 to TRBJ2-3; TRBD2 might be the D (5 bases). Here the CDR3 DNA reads TGTGCCTGGAGTGTATACGGACTCACACAAAATACGCAGTATTTT. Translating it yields CAWSVYGLTQNTQYF.